This note documents a single T cell receptor beta chain sequence. The antigen is not known. These data come from a study of CD8+ T cells in alopecia areata. Study-level background: Treated patients were dosed with oral tofacitinib, taking 5 to 10 mg twice daily. After 6 to 18 months of tofacitinib, follow-up continued 6 months off drug. Regarding the study as a whole: It was observed that many expanded lesional clones persisted in scalp and blood during tofacitinib.

RNA, once extracted, was reverse transcribed into cDNA for use as the sequencing template. TCRdb keeps only in-frame clones here, not all; method: immunoSEQ multiplex PCR. The sample includes 150,000 to 250,000 clones, 58% seen only once; the top ten take 4.5% to 6%. Treatment indicated: oral pan-JAK inhibitor, 5-10 mg twice daily. A FACSAria was used to sort CD4+ and CD8+ T cells. These cells came from PBMCs. This specimen was CD4+ T cells sorted from blood, taken at week 24, from a patient treated with tofacitinib. The TCR comes from a human donor with alopecia areata.

CDR3 DNA: TGCGCCAGCAGCCAAGTATCGGGGACCCCCCCCTACGAGCAGTACTTC. The encoded protein is CASSQVSGTPPYEQYF. The V gene is TRBV4-3, the J gene TRBJ2-7; D is tentatively TRBD1 or TRBD2 (5 bases each). The germline gives CDR1 LGHNA, CDR2 YSLEER. CDR3 length: 16 residues. The V end lost 1 base, the J end lost 2 bases, and 15 bases lay between the germline ends.